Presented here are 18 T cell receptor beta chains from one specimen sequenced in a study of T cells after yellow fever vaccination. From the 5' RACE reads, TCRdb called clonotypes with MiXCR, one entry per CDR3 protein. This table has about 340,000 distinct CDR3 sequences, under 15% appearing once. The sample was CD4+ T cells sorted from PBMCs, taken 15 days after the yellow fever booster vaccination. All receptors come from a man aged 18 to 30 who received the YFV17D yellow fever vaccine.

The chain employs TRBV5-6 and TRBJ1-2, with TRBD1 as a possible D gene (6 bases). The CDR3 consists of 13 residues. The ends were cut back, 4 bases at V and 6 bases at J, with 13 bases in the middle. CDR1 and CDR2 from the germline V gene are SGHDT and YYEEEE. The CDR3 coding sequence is TGTGCCAGCAGCCCCGGACAGTTGAATGGCTACACCTTC. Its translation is CASSPGQLNGYTF.

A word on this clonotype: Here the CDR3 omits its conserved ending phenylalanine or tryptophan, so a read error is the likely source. CDR3 DNA: TGTGCCAGCAGCCTAGATGGGACAGGGGCCGGCTACACCTCC. This encodes CASSLDGTGAGYTS. The chain uses TRBV7-9 and TRBJ1-2, with 10 bases fitting TRBD1. This CDR3 region has 14 residues. J lost 8 bases, V lost 5 bases, and 8 bases had no gene match. Germline V lookup: CDR1 SEHNR, CDR2 FQNEAQ (reference sequence).

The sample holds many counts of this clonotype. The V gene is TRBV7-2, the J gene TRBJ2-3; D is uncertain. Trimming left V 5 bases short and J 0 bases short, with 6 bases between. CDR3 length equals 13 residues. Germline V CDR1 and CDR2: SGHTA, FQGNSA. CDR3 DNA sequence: TGTGCCAGCAGCCCGGCTAGCACAGATACGCAGTATTTT. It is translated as CASSPASTDTQYF.

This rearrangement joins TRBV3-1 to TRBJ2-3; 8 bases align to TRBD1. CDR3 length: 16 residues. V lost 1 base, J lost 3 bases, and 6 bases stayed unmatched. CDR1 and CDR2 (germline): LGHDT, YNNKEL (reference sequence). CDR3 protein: CASSQVTGGPTDTQYF. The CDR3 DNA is TGTGCCAGCAGCCAAGTAACAGGGGGGCCTACAGATACGCAGTATTTT.

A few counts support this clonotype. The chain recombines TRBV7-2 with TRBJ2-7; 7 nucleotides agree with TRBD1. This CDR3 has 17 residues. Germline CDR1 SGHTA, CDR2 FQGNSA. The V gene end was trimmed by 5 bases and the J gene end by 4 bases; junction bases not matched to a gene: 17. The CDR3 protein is CASSAYRDRGSRYEQYV. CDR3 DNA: TGTGCCAGCAGCGCATACCGGGACAGAGGCTCTAGGTACGAGCAGTACGTC.

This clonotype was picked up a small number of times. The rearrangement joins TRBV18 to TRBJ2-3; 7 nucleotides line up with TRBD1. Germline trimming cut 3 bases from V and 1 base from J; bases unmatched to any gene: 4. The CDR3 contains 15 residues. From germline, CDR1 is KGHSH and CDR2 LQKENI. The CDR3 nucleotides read TGTGCCAGCTCACCTCGGACAGGACGCACAGATACGCAGTATTTT. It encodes CASSPRTGRTDTQYF.

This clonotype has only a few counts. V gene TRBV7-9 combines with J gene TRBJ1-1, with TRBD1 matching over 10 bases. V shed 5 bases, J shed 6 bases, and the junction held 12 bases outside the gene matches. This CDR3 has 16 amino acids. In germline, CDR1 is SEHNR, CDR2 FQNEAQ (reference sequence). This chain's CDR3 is CASSLSPGQGYPEAFF. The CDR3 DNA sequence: TGTGCCAGCAGCCTTTCTCCGGGACAGGGGTATCCTGAAGCTTTCTTT.

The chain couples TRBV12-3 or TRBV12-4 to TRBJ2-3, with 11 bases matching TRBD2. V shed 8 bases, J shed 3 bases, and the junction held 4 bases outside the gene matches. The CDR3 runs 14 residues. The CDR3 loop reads CASGLAGGTDTQYF. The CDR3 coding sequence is TGTGCCAGCGGTCTAGCGGGGGGTACAGATACGCAGTATTTT.

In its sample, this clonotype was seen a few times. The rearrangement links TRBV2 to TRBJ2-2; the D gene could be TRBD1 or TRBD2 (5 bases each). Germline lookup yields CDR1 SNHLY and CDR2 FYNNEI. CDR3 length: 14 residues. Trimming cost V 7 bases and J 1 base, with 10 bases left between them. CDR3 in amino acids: CASKRGRNTGELFF. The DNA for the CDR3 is TGTGCCAGCAAACGGGGACGGAACACCGGGGAGCTGTTTTTT. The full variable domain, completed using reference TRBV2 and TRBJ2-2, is EPEVTQTPSHQVTQMGQEVILRCVPISNHLYFYWYRQILGQKVEFLVSFYNNEISEKSEIFDDQFSVERPDGSNFTLKIRSTKLEDSAMYFCASKRGRNTGELFFGEGSRLTVL.

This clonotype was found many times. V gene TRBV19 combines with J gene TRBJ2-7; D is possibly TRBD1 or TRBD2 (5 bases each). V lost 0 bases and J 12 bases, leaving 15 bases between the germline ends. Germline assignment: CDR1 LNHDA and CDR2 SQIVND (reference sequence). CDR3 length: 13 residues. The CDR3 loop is CASSIDRRTDRYF. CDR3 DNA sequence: TGTGCCAGTAGTATAGATCGACGGACTGACAGGTACTTC.

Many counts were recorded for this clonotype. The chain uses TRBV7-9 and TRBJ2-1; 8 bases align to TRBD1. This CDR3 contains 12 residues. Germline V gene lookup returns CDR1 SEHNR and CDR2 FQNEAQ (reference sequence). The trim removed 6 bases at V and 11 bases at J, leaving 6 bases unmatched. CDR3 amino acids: CASRSRGQKQFF. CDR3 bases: TGTGCCAGCAGGTCCAGGGGGCAGAAGCAGTTCTTC.

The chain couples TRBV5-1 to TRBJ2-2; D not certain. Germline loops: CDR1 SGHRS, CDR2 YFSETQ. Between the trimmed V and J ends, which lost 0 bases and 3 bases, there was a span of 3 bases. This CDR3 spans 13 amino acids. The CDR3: CASSLDDTGELFF. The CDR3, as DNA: TGCGCCAGCAGCTTGGATGACACCGGGGAGCTGTTTTTT.

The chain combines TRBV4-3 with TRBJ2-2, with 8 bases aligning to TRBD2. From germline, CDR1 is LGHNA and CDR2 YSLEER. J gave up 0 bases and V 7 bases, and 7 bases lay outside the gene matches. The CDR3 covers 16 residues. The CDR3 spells CASTAASGSNTGELFF. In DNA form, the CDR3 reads TGCGCCAGCACCGCAGCTAGCGGGTCGAACACCGGGGAGCTGTTTTTT.

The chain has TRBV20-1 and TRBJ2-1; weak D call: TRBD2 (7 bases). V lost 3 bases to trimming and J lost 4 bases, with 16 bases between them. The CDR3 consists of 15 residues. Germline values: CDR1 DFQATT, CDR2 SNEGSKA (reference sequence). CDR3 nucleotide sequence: TGCAGTGCTAGGGATCAGAGGGGGGGGTACAATGAGCAGTTCTTC. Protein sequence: CSARDQRGGYNEQFF.

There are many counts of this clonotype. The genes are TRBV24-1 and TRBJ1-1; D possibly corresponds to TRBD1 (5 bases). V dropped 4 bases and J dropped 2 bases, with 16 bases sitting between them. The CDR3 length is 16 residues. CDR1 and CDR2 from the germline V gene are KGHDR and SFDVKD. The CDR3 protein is CATSDRWTWSNTEAFF. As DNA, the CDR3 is TGTGCCACCAGTGACAGATGGACATGGTCTAACACTGAAGCTTTCTTT.

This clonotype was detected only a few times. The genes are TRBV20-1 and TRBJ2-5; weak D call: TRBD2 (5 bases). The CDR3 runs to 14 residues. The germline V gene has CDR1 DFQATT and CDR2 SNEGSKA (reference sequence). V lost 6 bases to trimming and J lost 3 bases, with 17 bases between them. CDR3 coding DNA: TGCAGTGCCCCGAACCGAGAGGGCAAAGAGACCCAGTACTTC. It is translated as CSAPNREGKETQYF.

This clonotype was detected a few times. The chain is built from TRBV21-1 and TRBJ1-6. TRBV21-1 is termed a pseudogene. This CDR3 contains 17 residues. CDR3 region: CASSKFRLQYQDSPLHF. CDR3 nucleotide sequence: TGTGCCAGCAGCAAGTTCCGGCTGCAGTATCAGGATTCACCCCTCCACTTT.

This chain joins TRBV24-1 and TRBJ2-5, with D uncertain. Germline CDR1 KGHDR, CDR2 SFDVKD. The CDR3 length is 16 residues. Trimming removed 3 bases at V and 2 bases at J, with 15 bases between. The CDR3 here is CATSDRHGPMQETQYF. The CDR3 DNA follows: TGTGCCACCAGTGATCGACACGGGCCAATGCAAGAGACCCAGTACTTC.